This TCR beta chain was retrieved from a study of human T cells and chemical hapten exposure. As for the study in general: Patients were mainly female, each with alopecia areata, totalis or universalis.

Noted time point: patch test 1, 2 weeks after DPC sensitization. Treatment of the sample: therapeutic diphenylcyclopropenone sensitization with weekly scalp DPC. The study drew its donors from alopecia patients who were 18 to 70 years old and suitable for DPC. This CDR3 spans 13 amino acids. The V end lost 6 bases, the J end lost 9 bases, and 18 bases lay between the germline ends. Germline loops: CDR1 MDHEN, CDR2 SYDVKM. This clonotype showed up many times. Its matching antigen is unknown. TCRdb reanalysed the RACE reads using MiXCR and keeps one entry per CDR3 protein. Of around 50,000 distinct CDR3 sequences detected, less than 10% appear once; the ten largest clones hold 4% to 5.5%. Study results and caveats: PT1 expanded TCR counts and patch test score correlated positively.

V and J are TRBV28 and TRBJ2-7; D is possibly TRBD2 (5 bases). This TCR was recovered from a woman between 45 and 60 years old with alopecia areata. Some clones in this sample may be carry-over from other donors' samples. This material consisted of whole blood, taken in connection with sensitization to the hapten diphenylcyclopropenone (DPC). The CDR3 DNA sequence: TGTGCCAGCAGGGCGACAAACCCTCGGGGGCAGTACTTC. It translates to CASRATNPRGQYF.